The rows below give T cell receptor beta chains drawn from one sample of a study of CD8+CD57+ T cells in acquired aplastic anemia. Using its own MiXCR run on the reads, TCRdb lists one record per CDR3 protein. The sample has about 290,000 distinct CDR3 sequences; about three fifths are singletons. Sequenced material: sorted CD4+, CD8+, or CD8+CD57+ T cells (not recorded which) from PBMCs. The receptor set was obtained from a human donor with aplastic anemia. Each CDR3 is given with its conserved first and last residue. A D gene is named only where the DNA matches it firmly. Clone size is given for some rows only: seen once, a few or many times, or a class if the clone is expanded.

V,J,size,D,DNA,CDR3
TRBV15,TRBJ2-7,many,TRBD1,TGTGCCACCAGCAGAGACCCGACAGGGTTCTACGAGCAGTACTTC,CATSRDPTGFYEQYF
TRBV7-9,TRBJ2-1,-,-,TGTGCCAGCAGCACGGCCGGGGCCCTCGGAGATGAGCAGTTCTTC,CASSTAGALGDEQFF
TRBV7-9,TRBJ1-6,-,TRBD1,TGTGCCAGCAGCGGGGACAGGGGGACCTATAATTCACCCCTCCACTTT,CASSGDRGTYNSPLHF
TRBV7-9,TRBJ2-3,-,TRBD2,TGTGCCAGCAGCCCTAGGGAGGGGCCCCGCACAGATACGCAGTATTTT,CASSPREGPRTDTQYF
TRBV5-1,TRBJ1-6,-,TRBD1,TGCGCCAGCAGCCCGGGACAGGGCGGTCGGTCACCCCTCCACTTT,CASSPGQGGRSPLHF
TRBV2,TRBJ1-6,few,TRBD1,TGTGCCAGCCTTCCGGGACAGGGTTTTTCACCCCTCCACTTT,CASLPGQGFSPLHF
TRBV24-1,TRBJ2-3,-,TRBD2,TGTGCCACAGGGCGGCTAGCGGGAGATACGCAGTATTTT,CATGRLAGDTQYF
TRBV7-3,TRBJ2-5,-,-,TGTGCCAGCAGCTCCTCTCCAGGGGTATGGGAGACCCAGTACTTC,CASSSSPGVWETQYF
TRBV7-9,TRBJ2-7,-,TRBD1,TGTGCCAGCAGCCCCCGGACAGGTCGGCCCAGCTTAGAGCAGTACTTC,CASSPRTGRPSLEQYF
TRBV7-9,TRBJ1-2,-,-,TGTGCCAGCAGCCCGACAGGCATCTACTATGGCTACACCTTC,CASSPTGIYYGYTF
TRBV12-3/TRBV12-4,TRBJ2-5,-,TRBD2,TGTGCCAGCAGGGCCACTAGCGGGACAGAGACCCAGTACTTC,CASRATSGTETQYF
TRBV20-1,TRBJ2-2,-,-,TGCAGTGCTAGAAGACAGATACCGAACACCGGGGAGCTGTTTTTT,CSARRQIPNTGELFF
TRBV20-1,TRBJ2-1,-,TRBD1,TGCAGTGTCCCGGGACAGGGGATTGGTGAGCAGTTCTTC,CSVPGQGIGEQFF
TRBV11-3,TRBJ2-2,-,-,TGTGCCAGCACCTCGAGGCCCGGGGAGCTGTTTTTT,CASTSRPGELFF
TRBV20-1,TRBJ2-7,-,-,TGCAGTGCCCCTACACGGGAGAACAGCCACGAGCAGTACTTC,CSAPTRENSHEQYF
TRBV15,TRBJ2-5,many,-,TGTGCCACCAGCAGAGAAGCCCAAGAGACCCAGTACTTC,CATSREAQETQYF
TRBV10-3,TRBJ1-5,-,-,TGTGCCATCAGGGACATCTCCAATCAGCCCCAGCATTTT,CAIRDISNQPQHF
TRBV7-3,TRBJ2-5,-,-,TGTGCCAGCAGCGTACTCAGAAATGAGCAGTACTTC,CASSVLRNEQYF
TRBV5-8,TRBJ1-5,many,-,TGTGCCAGCAGCTTCCATAACAGCAATCAGCCCCAGCATTTT,CASSFHNSNQPQHF
TRBV24-1,TRBJ2-5,-,TRBD2,TGTGCCACGGGGGAGGGACCGGTCGAGACCCAGTACTTC,CATGEGPVETQYF
TRBV7-9,TRBJ2-3,few,-,TGTGCCAGCCCCCGGGACATCGGAGATACGCAGTATTTT,CASPRDIGDTQYF
TRBV24-1,TRBJ1-4,few,-,TGTGCCACCAGTGAGGGAACAGGGCTTACTAATGAAAAACTGTTTTTT,CATSEGTGLTNEKLFF